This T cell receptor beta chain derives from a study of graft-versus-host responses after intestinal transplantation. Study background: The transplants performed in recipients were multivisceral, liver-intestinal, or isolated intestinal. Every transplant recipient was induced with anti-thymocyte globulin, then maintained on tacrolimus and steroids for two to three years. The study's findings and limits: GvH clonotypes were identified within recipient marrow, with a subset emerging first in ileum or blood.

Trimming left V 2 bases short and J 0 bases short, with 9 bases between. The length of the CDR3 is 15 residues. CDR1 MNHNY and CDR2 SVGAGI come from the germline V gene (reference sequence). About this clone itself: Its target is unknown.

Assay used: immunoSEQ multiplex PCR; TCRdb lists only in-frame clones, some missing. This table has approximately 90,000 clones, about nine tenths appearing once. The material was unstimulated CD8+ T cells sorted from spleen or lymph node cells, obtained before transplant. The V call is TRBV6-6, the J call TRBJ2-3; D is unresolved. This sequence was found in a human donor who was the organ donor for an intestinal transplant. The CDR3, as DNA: TGTGCCAGCAGTTACCGTGGAGCTAGCACAGATACGCAGTATTTT. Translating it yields CASSYRGASTDTQYF.